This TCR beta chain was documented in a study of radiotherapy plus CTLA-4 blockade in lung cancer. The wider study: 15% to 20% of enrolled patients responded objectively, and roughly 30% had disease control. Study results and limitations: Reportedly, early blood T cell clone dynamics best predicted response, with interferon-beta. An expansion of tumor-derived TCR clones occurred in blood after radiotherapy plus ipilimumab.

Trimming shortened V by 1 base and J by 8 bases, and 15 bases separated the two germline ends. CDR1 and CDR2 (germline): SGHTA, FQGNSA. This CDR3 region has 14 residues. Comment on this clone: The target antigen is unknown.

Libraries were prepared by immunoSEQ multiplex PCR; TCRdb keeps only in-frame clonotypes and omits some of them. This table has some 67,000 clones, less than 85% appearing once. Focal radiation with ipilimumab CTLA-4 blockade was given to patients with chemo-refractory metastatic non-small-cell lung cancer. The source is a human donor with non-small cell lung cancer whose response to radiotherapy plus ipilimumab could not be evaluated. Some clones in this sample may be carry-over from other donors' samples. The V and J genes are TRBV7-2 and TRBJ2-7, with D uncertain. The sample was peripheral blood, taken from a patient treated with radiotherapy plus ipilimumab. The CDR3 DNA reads TGTGCCAGCAGCTTAGAAGAAGTCAGGCGACAGCAGTACTTC. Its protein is CASSLEEVRRQQYF.